This TCR beta chain was documented in a study of cytomegalovirus exposure and HLA in healthy donors. Turning to the study itself: An earlier analysis identified 120 million or so unique TCR beta sequences in approximately 190 million T cells.

Whole-study findings and limits: Indistinguishable V segments, including TRBV6-2 and TRBV6-3, were excluded. Later work associated 16,951 TCR beta sequences with HLA alleles at 0.05 false discovery rate. There were several of the most significant clusters that appeared linked to common viral pathogens in a later analysis.

Primers for the PCR totalled 60 Vbeta and 13 Jbeta. Some clones are missing from TCRdb's copy, which holds only in-frame ones; the method was immunoSEQ multiplex PCR. The sample includes about 160,000 clones, 84% of them seen just once. In germline, CDR1 is SGHAT, CDR2 FQNNGV. V was trimmed by 1 base and J by 0 bases, leaving 9 bases between them. The CDR3 loop spans 15 amino acids. Concerning this clone: The antigen remains unidentified.

The TCR comes from a man aged 30 to 39 in good health and CMV-seronegative. The sequenced material came from PBMCs. The chain uses TRBV11-2 and TRBJ1-2; no firm D call. The CDR3 sequence: CASSLGTATNYGYTF. CDR3 nucleotide sequence: TGTGCCAGCAGCTTAGGCACAGCTACTAACTATGGCTACACCTTC.